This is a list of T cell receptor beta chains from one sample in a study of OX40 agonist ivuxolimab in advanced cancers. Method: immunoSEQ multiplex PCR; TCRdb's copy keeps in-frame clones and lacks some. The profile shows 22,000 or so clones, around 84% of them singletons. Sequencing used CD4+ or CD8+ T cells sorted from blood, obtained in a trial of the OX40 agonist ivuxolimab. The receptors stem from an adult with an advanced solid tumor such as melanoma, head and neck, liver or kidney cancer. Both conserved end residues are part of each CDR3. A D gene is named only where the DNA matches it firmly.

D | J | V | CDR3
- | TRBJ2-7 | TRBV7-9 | CASSLGVHPEQYF
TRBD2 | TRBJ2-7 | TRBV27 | CASSLWAGAYEQYF
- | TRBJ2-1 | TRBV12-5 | CASGYIQANEQFF
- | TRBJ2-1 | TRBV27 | CASSLSQVGEQFF
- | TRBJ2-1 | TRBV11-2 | CASSSYHTRQGYNEQFF
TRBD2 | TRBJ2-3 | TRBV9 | CASSPLAGDYTDTQYF
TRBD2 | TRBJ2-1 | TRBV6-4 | CASSVGLAGMKEQFF
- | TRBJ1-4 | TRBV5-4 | CASSPGRNEKLFF
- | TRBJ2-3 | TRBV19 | CASSIDGWTGTDTQYF
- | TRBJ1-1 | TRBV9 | CASSAGPSVGPSEAFF
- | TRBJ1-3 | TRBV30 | CATEPSGNTIYF
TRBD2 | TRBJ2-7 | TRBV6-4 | CASSDSLRTSGHEQYF
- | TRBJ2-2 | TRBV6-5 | CASSYSTGMAGELFF
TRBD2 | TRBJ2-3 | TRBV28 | CASSLGLAGEGDTQYF
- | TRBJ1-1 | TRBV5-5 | CASSLDPITVAFF
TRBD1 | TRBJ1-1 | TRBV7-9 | CASSLATGGGTEAFF
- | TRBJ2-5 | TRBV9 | CASSVGSADQETQYF
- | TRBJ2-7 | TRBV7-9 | CASTPLSYEQYF
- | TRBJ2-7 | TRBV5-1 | CASSSDGQIVSYEQYF
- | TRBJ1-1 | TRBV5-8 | CASVPQAPEAFF